The 28 T cell receptor beta chains in this list originate from one sample, sequenced in a study of glioma-infiltrating T cells after dendritic cell vaccination. Time point of the sample: after dendritic cell vaccination, including at tumor progression/relapse. The assay was immunoSEQ multiplex PCR, and TCRdb's table has in-frame clones only and misses some. The sample has 80,000 to 95,000 clones, 85% seen once. Sequences were derived from blood, sampled after dendritic cell vaccination. The source is a human donor with glioblastoma.

The chain is built from TRBV25-1 and TRBJ2-7; 16 bases are shared with TRBD2. CDR1 MGHDK and CDR2 SYGVNS come from the germline V gene. V lost 2 bases to trimming and J lost 2 bases; unmatched junction nucleotides: 3. This CDR3 region has 17 residues. CDR3 protein: CASSERGTSGGAYEQYF. As DNA, the CDR3 is TGTGCCAGCAGTGAACGAGGGACTAGCGGGGGGGCCTACGAGCAGTACTTC.

The rearrangement joins TRBV5-6 to TRBJ2-2, with D unresolved. The CDR3 runs to 15 residues. V shed 0 bases and J shed 0 bases, with 6 bases lying between them. From germline, CDR1 is SGHDT and CDR2 YYEEEE. CDR3 nucleotide sequence: TGTGCCAGCAGCTTGGGGAGCTCGAACACCGGGGAGCTGTTTTTT. Translating it yields CASSLGSSNTGELFF. The variable domain in full, with the rest retrieved from reference TRBV5-6 and TRBJ2-2, is DAGVTQSPTHLIKTRGQQVTLRCSPKSGHDTVSWYQQALGQGPQFIFQYYEEEERQRGNFPDRFSGHQFPNYSSELNVNALLLGDSALYLCASSLGSSNTGELFFGEGSRLTVL.

This sequence joins TRBV12-1 and TRBJ2-7; the D call in the table, TRBD1, was not verified against the DNA. TRBV12-1 is classified as a pseudogene. This CDR3 is 15 amino acids long. CDR3 in DNA: TGTGCCAGCAGCCCGTATGAACAGGGGTGCTACGAGCAGTACTTC. The encoded protein is CASSPYEQGCYEQYF.

The chain employs TRBV7-2 and TRBJ1-5; 9 bases are shared with TRBD1. CDR3 size: 14 residues. With 5 bases clipped from V and 2 bases from J, the junction kept 1 base outside the gene matches. Germline assignment: CDR1 SGHTA and CDR2 FQGNSA. CDR3 region: CASSRDRGNQPQHF. The CDR3 region has the DNA TGTGCCAGCAGCAGGGACAGGGGCAATCAGCCCCAGCATTTT. The entire variable domain, with the rest obtained from reference TRBV7-2 and TRBJ1-5, is as follows: GAGVSQSPSNKVTEKGKDVELRCDPISGHTALYWYRQSLGQGLEFLIYFQGNSAPDKSGLPSDRFSAERTGGSVSTLTIQRTQQEDSAVYLCASSRDRGNQPQHFGDGTRLSIL.

V usage is TRBV19 and J usage is TRBJ2-2; unclear D gene. Germline V gives CDR1 LNHDA, CDR2 SQIVND (reference sequence). The CDR3 is 16 residues long. V was clipped by 6 bases and J by 0 bases, with 14 bases between them. In nucleotides, the CDR3 is TGTGCCAGTAGGACGGGTAGAGAATCGAACACCGGGGAGCTGTTTTTT. It specifies CASRTGRESNTGELFF.

Only one count was recorded for this clone. The V call is TRBV19, the J call TRBJ1-1; 11 nucleotides line up with TRBD1. V shed 6 bases, J shed 3 bases, and the junction held 9 bases outside the gene matches. This CDR3 has 16 amino acids. Germline lookup yields CDR1 LNHDA and CDR2 SQIVND (reference sequence). The CDR3 region has the DNA TGTGCCAGTAGAAAACGTGAGGGACAGGGGGACACTGAAGCTTTCTTT. This sequence encodes CASRKREGQGDTEAFF.

The J gene is TRBJ2-7, the V gene TRBV7-3; 10 bases are shared with TRBD1. Trimming at V came to 5 bases and at J to 5 bases, leaving 12 bases not matched to a gene. Germline V gene sequence: CDR1 SGHTA, CDR2 FQGTGA. The CDR3 extends over 16 amino acids. The CDR3 region has the DNA TGTGCCAGCAGCACCAGACAGGGGGCGAAAATTGACGAGCAGTACTTC. Amino acids: CASSTRQGAKIDEQYF. The full variable domain, with the rest looked up from reference TRBV7-3 and TRBJ2-7, is GAGVSQTPSNKVTEKGKYVELRCDPISGHTALYWYRQSLGQGPEFLIYFQGTGAADDSGLPNDRFFAVRPEGSVSTLKIQRTERGDSAVYLCASSTRQGAKIDEQYFGPGTRLTVT.

This clone was seen a handful of times. The gene calls are TRBV11-2 and TRBJ2-5; 9 nucleotides agree with TRBD2. This CDR3 contains 14 residues. J lost 4 bases, V lost 5 bases, and 5 bases had no gene match. Germline CDR1 reads SGHAT; CDR2 reads FQNNGV. CDR3 sequence (DNA): TGTGCCAGCAGCCCGGGGACTAGCCCAGAGACCCAGTACTTC. Translated: CASSPGTSPETQYF.

The V gene is TRBV19, the J gene TRBJ2-3, with TRBD2 identical over 7 bases. The V and J ends lost 8 bases and 2 bases, in that order; junction bases with no gene match: 10. CDR1 is LNHDA and CDR2 is SQIVND in the germline V gene (reference sequence). This CDR3 region has 15 residues. The CDR3 nucleotides read TGTGCCAGTCGGGTACTTAGCGGGTCCACAGATACGCAGTATTTT. This sequence encodes CASRVLSGSTDTQYF.

V usage is TRBV18 and J usage is TRBJ2-3, with 7 bases aligning to TRBD1. The CDR3 contains 14 residues. Germline loops: CDR1 KGHSH, CDR2 LQKENI. Germline trimming cut 8 bases from V and 1 base from J; bases unmatched to any gene: 6. The chain's CDR3 is CASTKTGRTDTQYF. The CDR3, as DNA: TGTGCCAGCACTAAGACAGGGCGCACAGATACGCAGTATTTT.

The genes are TRBV23-1 and TRBJ1-5, with TRBD1 matching over 7 bases. TRBV23-1 is labeled an ORF, and its function is uncertain. V trimming: 11 bases; J trimming: 6 bases; junction bases outside the gene matches: 7. The CDR3 has 12 residues. The CDR3 DNA reads TGCGCCCACAAGACAGGGCCTCAGCCCCAGCATTTT. Translating it yields CAHKTGPQPQHF.

About this clone: This specimen includes other DNA sequences encoding the same CDR3. V is TRBV19 and J is TRBJ2-7, with 10 nucleotides matching TRBD2. The ends lost 3 bases at V and 2 bases at J; junction bases unmatched: 4. From germline, CDR1 is LNHDA and CDR2 SQIVND (reference sequence). This CDR3 contains 15 residues. CDR3 protein: CASSILAGGAYEQYF. The CDR3 region has the DNA TGTGCCAGTAGTATCTTAGCGGGAGGTGCCTACGAGCAGTACTTC.

The V call is TRBV7-8, the J call TRBJ2-2, with D possibly TRBD1 on 5 matching bases. Germline CDR1 and CDR2: SGHVS and FQNEAQ. V lost 6 bases and J lost 5, with 10 bases in between. The CDR3 sequence is 13 residues long. The CDR3 sequence: CASRLTETGELFF. DNA of the CDR3: TGTGCCAGCAGACTGACAGAGACCGGGGAGCTGTTTTTT.

This clone occurred once. The V and J genes are TRBV29-1 and TRBJ1-2, with unresolved D. The ends were cut back, 3 bases at V and 4 bases at J, with 9 bases in the middle. CDR1 and CDR2 (germline): SQVTM, ANQGSEA. There are 12 residues in the CDR3. This chain's CDR3 is CSVERGAYGYTF. The CDR3 DNA reads as TGCAGCGTTGAGCGCGGAGCCTATGGCTACACCTTC.

The chain carries TRBV14 and TRBJ1-1; unclear D gene. This CDR3 has 20 residues. The germline V gene has CDR1 SGHDN and CDR2 FVKESK. Between the trimmed V and J ends, which lost 0 bases and 1 base, there was a span of 24 bases. CDR3 residues: CASSQDYVGRGLWGNTEAFF. The CDR3 bases are TGTGCCAGCAGCCAAGATTATGTTGGCAGAGGGCTTTGGGGGAACACTGAAGCTTTCTTT.

CDR3 sequence: CASSFIAGGQETQYF. CDR3 DNA: TGTGCCAGCAGTTTCATAGCGGGAGGGCAAGAGACCCAGTACTTC. The chain joins TRBV27 to TRBJ2-5, with 11 bases that match TRBD2. V gave up 3 bases and J gave up 2 bases; unmatched junction bases: 2. CDR1 is MNHEY and CDR2 is SMNVEV in the germline V gene (reference sequence). The CDR3 contains 15 residues.

This clone was observed once. The rearrangement joins TRBV18 to TRBJ1-2; maybe TRBD1 (5 bases). Germline CDR1 and CDR2: KGHSH and LQKENI. This CDR3 has 14 residues. Trimming cost V 6 bases and J 0 bases, with 11 bases left between them. CDR3 region: CASSLTAANYGYTF. CDR3 coding DNA: TGTGCCAGCTCCCTGACAGCAGCTAACTATGGCTACACCTTC.

For the CDR3, the DNA is TGTGCCAGCAGCTTGGGCGGGAGGGCCGATGAGCAGTTCTTC. Protein: CASSLGGRADEQFF. This sequence joins TRBV5-6 and TRBJ2-1; the match to TRBD2 covers 9 bases. In germline, CDR1 is SGHDT, CDR2 YYEEEE. With V trimmed by 0 bases and J by 8 bases, 3 bases remained unmatched. The CDR3 is 14 residues long.

This clone has only a few counts. DNA of the CDR3: TGTGCCAGCAGCGTACAGGGGTTGGGTGGCTACACCTTC. Its protein product is CASSVQGLGGYTF. The chain carries TRBV13 and TRBJ1-2, with 7 positions matching TRBD1. The CDR3 is 13 residues long. The J segment lost 7 bases and the V segment lost 5 bases, leaving 7 bases of the junction unmatched. Germline-derived CDR1 and CDR2 are PRHDT and FYEKMQ (reference sequence).

The chain employs TRBV2 and TRBJ1-5; 7 bases match TRBD1. Germline trimming cut 6 bases from V and 6 bases from J; bases unmatched to any gene: 17. CDR3 length equals 17 residues. In germline, CDR1 is SNHLY, CDR2 FYNNEI. The CDR3 DNA follows: TGTGCCAGCAGCATAGGATCCACAGGGGCCCCGGGTCAGCCCCAGCATTTT. It codes for CASSIGSTGAPGQPQHF.

The chain has TRBV30 and TRBJ1-4, with D possibly being TRBD1 (5 bases). The CDR3 has 13 residues. The germline gives CDR1 GTSNPN, CDR2 SVGIG (reference sequence). V dropped 5 bases and J dropped 7 bases, with 14 bases sitting between them. CDR3 sequence: CAWRQFTGEKLFF. As DNA, the CDR3 is TGTGCCTGGCGACAGTTCACGGGTGAAAAACTGTTTTTT.

This clone has just one count. This chain joins TRBV7-8 and TRBJ2-7; weak D call: TRBD1 (6 bases). CDR3 size: 15 residues. V was shortened by 0 bases and J by 5 bases, with 14 bases between the two germline ends. From germline, CDR1 is SGHVS and CDR2 FQNEAQ. For the CDR3, the DNA is TGTGCCAGCAGCTTAGCGTACAGGGACGTTGACGAGCAGTACTTC. Translated, it gives CASSLAYRDVDEQYF.

The chain carries TRBV4-3 and TRBJ1-1; D is perhaps TRBD1 (5 bases). Germline V gene data show CDR1 as LGHNA and CDR2 as YSLEER. The CDR3 is made up of 14 amino acids. V was cut by 2 bases and J by 0 bases, with 7 bases left in between. In nucleotides, the CDR3 is TGCGCCAGCAGCCAATGGGGGGTGAACACTGAAGCTTTCTTT. This gives the protein CASSQWGVNTEAFF.

This clone was recorded only once. This chain joins TRBV28 and TRBJ2-3; tentative D call: TRBD1 (5 bases). Per germline, CDR1 MDHEN and CDR2 SYDVKM. The V and J ends lost 3 bases and 4 bases respectively, with 11 bases between them. The CDR3 is 14 residues long. The CDR3 nucleotides read TGTGCCAGCAGTTTCATAGGGGATTCAGATACGCAGTATTTT. Translation: CASSFIGDSDTQYF.

This clone was counted between two and nine times. At one end, the junction sequence differs from germline, possibly due to a read error. The chain uses TRBV5-1 and TRBJ2-1, with unresolved D. The CDR3 length is 18 residues. The V gene's germline CDR1 is SGHRS and CDR2 YFSETQ. The CDR3 spells CASRLGRKSEMNYNEQFF. As DNA, the CDR3 is TGCGCCAGCAGGTTGGGTCGGAAGTCGGAGATGAACTACAATGAGCAGTTCTTC. Based on the CDR3 plus reference TRBV5-1 and TRBJ2-1, the full variable domain is KAGVTQTPRYLIKTRGQQVTLSCSPISGHRSVSWYQQTPGQGLQFLFEYFSETQRNKGNFPGRFSGRQFSNSRSEMNVSTLELGDSALYLCASRLGRKSEMNYNEQFFGPGTRLTVL.

The chain carries TRBV5-1 and TRBJ2-7; TRBD1 matches 8 bases. The V gene end was trimmed by 0 bases and the J gene end by 2 bases; junction bases not matched to a gene: 4. In germline, CDR1 is SGHRS, CDR2 YFSETQ. The CDR3 contains 15 residues. CDR3 protein: CASSLAGGHTYEQYF. CDR3 nucleotide sequence: TGCGCCAGCAGCTTGGCAGGGGGCCACACCTACGAGCAGTACTTC.

The V gene is TRBV6-6, the J gene TRBJ1-4; possible D gene TRBD1, 6 bases. CDR1 is MNHNY, CDR2 SVGAGI, per germline (reference sequence). The CDR3 totals 14 residues. The germline V and J ends were trimmed by 6 bases and 8 bases, with 16 bases remaining between them. CDR3 residues: CASSYQGLGEKLFF. The DNA for the CDR3 is TGTGCCAGCAGCTACCAGGGGTTAGGAGAAAAACTGTTTTTT.

The genes are TRBV7-3 and TRBJ2-7, with TRBD2 as a possible D gene (6 bases). This CDR3 has 14 residues. Germline V gives CDR1 SGHTA, CDR2 FQGTGA. Trimming removed 1 base from V and 3 bases from J, with 10 bases in between. The CDR3 sequence is CASSLNGGNYEQYF. The CDR3 DNA follows: TGTGCCAGCAGCTTAAACGGGGGTAACTACGAGCAGTACTTC.